One sample yielded the 10 T cell receptor beta chains listed below, sequenced in a study of cytomegalovirus exposure and HLA in healthy donors. PCR involved 60 Vbeta and 13 Jbeta primers. Method: immunoSEQ multiplex PCR; TCRdb's copy keeps in-frame clones and lacks some. The table shows under 110,000 clones, with less than 80% occurring only once. Sequenced: PBMCs. These receptors all stem from a man aged 55-75 years in good health and CMV-seronegative.

The chain recombines TRBV10-3 with TRBJ1-5; 7 nucleotides agree with TRBD1. V lost 5 bases, J lost 5 bases, and 9 bases stayed unmatched. Germline CDR1 is ENHRY and CDR2 is SYGVKD. The CDR3 extends over 15 amino acids. The CDR3 loop reads CAISPQGQPYQPQHF. The CDR3 nucleotides are TGTGCCATCAGTCCCCAGGGACAGCCCTATCAGCCCCAGCATTTT.

This clone was recorded a few times. The chain joins TRBV7-8 to TRBJ1-4; 7 bases fit TRBD1. The V and J ends lost 5 bases and 5 bases, in that order; junction bases with no gene match: 8. Germline V gene sequence: CDR1 SGHVS, CDR2 FQNEAQ. The CDR3 has 15 amino acids. In DNA, the CDR3 is TGTGCCAGCAGCCGAACAGGGGTCCCAAATGAAAAACTGTTTTTT. It translates to CASSRTGVPNEKLFF. Full variable domain (rest looked up from reference TRBV7-8 and TRBJ1-4): GAGVSQSPRYKVAKRGQDVALRCDPISGHVSLFWYQQALGQGPEFLTYFQNEAQLDKSGLPSDRFFAERPEGSVSTLKIQRTQQEDSAVYLCASSRTGVPNEKLFFGSGTQLSVL.

The V call is TRBV5-1, the J call TRBJ2-5, with 14 bases matching TRBD2. This CDR3 region has 20 residues. V was pared by 3 bases and J by 2 bases, with 15 bases of the junction left unmatched. Germline CDR1 reads SGHRS; CDR2 reads YFSETQ. CDR3 in DNA: TGCGCCAGCAGCTGGAGGGGCCGGACTAGCGGGGGGTCGTGGCAAGAGACCCAGTACTTC. Encoded protein: CASSWRGRTSGGSWQETQYF.

This clone occurred a few times. This chain connects TRBV2 to TRBJ2-3; D remains unclear. V lost 2 bases, J lost 2 bases, and 5 bases lay in between. The CDR3 has 13 residues. CDR1 and CDR2 from the germline V gene are SNHLY and FYNNEI. In DNA form, the CDR3 reads TGTGCCAGCAGTGAAAGACTCACAGATACGCAGTATTTT. Protein sequence: CASSERLTDTQYF.

The V and J genes are TRBV7-9 and TRBJ2-1; TRBD2 matches 9 bases. The V gene end was trimmed by 2 bases and the J gene end by 4 bases; junction bases not matched to a gene: 3. This CDR3 is 15 amino acids long. Looked up from germline, CDR1 is SEHNR and CDR2 is FQNEAQ (reference sequence). Here the CDR3 DNA reads TGTGCCAGCAGCTTACTAGCGGGGAGATACAATGAGCAGTTCTTC. Amino acids: CASSLLAGRYNEQFF.

This clone has just a few counts. The V gene is TRBV6-5, the J gene TRBJ2-7; tentatively, D is TRBD1 (6 bases). The CDR3 runs to 12 residues. CDR1 is MNHEY and CDR2 is SVGAGI in the germline V gene. The chain's CDR3 is CFPWDTAYEQYV. The CDR3 region has the DNA TGTTTTCCCTGGGACACCGCCTACGAGCAGTACGTC.

This clone occurred a few times. This rearrangement joins TRBV7-9 to TRBJ1-1; D possibly corresponds to TRBD1 (6 bases). Trimming left V 2 bases short and J 7 bases short, with 20 bases between. The CDR3 is 16 amino acids. Germline-derived CDR1 and CDR2 are SEHNR and FQNEAQ (reference sequence). The CDR3 loop reads CASSLSLAGAVVEAFF. Here the CDR3 DNA reads TGTGCCAGCAGCTTATCCCTGGCAGGGGCAGTAGTTGAAGCTTTCTTT.

V and J are TRBV27 and TRBJ2-7, with D maybe TRBD2 (5 bases). Germline lookup yields CDR1 MNHEY and CDR2 SMNVEV (reference sequence). The CDR3 has 14 residues. Trimming cost V 3 bases and J 1 base, with 10 bases left between them. The CDR3 bases are TGTGCCAGCAGTTTTGTGGACTCATCCTACGAGCAGTACTTC. As protein: CASSFVDSSYEQYF.

The genes are TRBV5-6 and TRBJ2-3, with D possibly being TRBD1 (5 bases). Germline assignment: CDR1 SGHDT and CDR2 YYEEEE. Trimming shortened V by 1 base and J by 3 bases, and 6 bases separated the two germline ends. The CDR3 loop spans 13 amino acids. In DNA form, the CDR3 reads TGTGCCAGCAGCTTGCAGGGAACAGATACGCAGTATTTT. Encoded protein: CASSLQGTDTQYF.

V gene TRBV7-2 combines with J gene TRBJ1-1, with a tentative D call TRBD1 (5 bases). Per germline, CDR1 SGHTA and CDR2 FQGNSA. This CDR3 has 12 amino acids. V was shortened by 10 bases and J by 6 bases, with 15 bases between the two germline ends. The CDR3 DNA follows: TGTGCCACCACGGGGAGGGACCCTGAAGCTTTCTTT. Translating gives CATTGRDPEAFF. The entire variable domain, with the rest obtained from reference TRBV7-2 and TRBJ1-1, is as follows: GAGVSQSPSNKVTEKGKDVELRCDPISGHTALYWYRQSLGQGLEFLIYFQGNSAPDKSGLPSDRFSAERTGGSVSTLTIQRTQQEDSAVYLCATTGRDPEAFFGQGTRLTVV.